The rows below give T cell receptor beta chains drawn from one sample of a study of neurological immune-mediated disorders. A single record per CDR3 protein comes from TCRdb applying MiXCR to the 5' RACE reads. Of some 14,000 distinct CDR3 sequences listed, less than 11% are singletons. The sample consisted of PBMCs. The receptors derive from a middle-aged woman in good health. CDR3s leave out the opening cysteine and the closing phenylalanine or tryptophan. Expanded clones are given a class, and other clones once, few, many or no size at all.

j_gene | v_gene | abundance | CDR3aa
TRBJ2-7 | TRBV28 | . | ASIGDSGDRDYKQY
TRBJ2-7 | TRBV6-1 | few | ASLTSGGFNEQY
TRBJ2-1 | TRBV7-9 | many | ASSPAGLAETNEQF
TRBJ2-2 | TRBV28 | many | ASSLAVLGTGELF
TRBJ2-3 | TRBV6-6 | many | ASRWDRVLDTQY
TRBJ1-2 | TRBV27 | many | ASTGQGAYGYT
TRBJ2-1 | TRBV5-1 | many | ASSLGQGVYNEQF
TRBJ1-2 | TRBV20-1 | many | SARSYTDYGYT
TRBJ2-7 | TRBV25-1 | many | AAGAYEQY
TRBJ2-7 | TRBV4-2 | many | ASSHTGQGRYEQY